This TCR beta chain comes out of a study of T cell responses to AZD1222 COVID-19 vaccine. Study outcomes and limitations: Most donors were white British and more were female, and clonal diversity was possibly underestimated.

On this clone: The antigen remains unidentified.

The repertoire was sequenced with immunoSEQ multiplex PCR; TCRdb's copy has only in-frame clones and lacks some. Here the sample spans approximately 140,000 clones, around 90% being singletons. CDR3 size: 18 residues. The germline V gene has CDR1 MNHEY and CDR2 SVGEGT. V lost 2 bases and J lost 7; bases outside the gene matches: 16. The TCR originated in an adult who received the AZD1222 COVID-19 vaccine. Sequences were derived from peripheral blood, sampled 28 days after the second AZD1222 dose. The chain employs TRBV6-2 or TRBV6-3 and TRBJ2-1; 8 nucleotides line up with TRBD2. CDR3 amino acids: CASSYERGSREGPNEQFF. CDR3 DNA: TGTGCCAGCAGTTACGAAAGGGGTTCACGGGAGGGACCAAATGAGCAGTTCTTC.